This TCR beta chain originates from a study of OX40 agonist ivuxolimab in advanced cancers. Study-wide results and caveats: CD4+ and CD8+ blood T cells expanded clonally by week 6 at 0.1 to 3.0 mg/kg.

CDR3 length: 13 amino acids. The germline V and J ends were trimmed by 1 base and 8 bases, with 6 bases remaining between them. Germline values: CDR1 SEHNR, CDR2 FQNEAQ (reference sequence). Of note for this clone: Antigen unknown.

Sequencing used immunoSEQ multiplex PCR; TCRdb keeps in-frame clones, though not all of them. In the table there are 42,000 or so clones, 70% to 90% of which are singletons. The receptor was derived from an adult with an advanced solid tumor such as melanoma, head and neck, liver or kidney cancer. This rearrangement joins TRBV7-9 to TRBJ1-6; no definite D call. Sequencing was performed on CD4+ or CD8+ T cells sorted from blood, taken in a trial of the OX40 agonist ivuxolimab. The DNA of the CDR3 is TGTGCCAGCAGCTTAGTTGGAGATTCACCCCTCCACTTT. Translated: CASSLVGDSPLHF.